This TCR beta chain was recovered during a study of blood T cells in healthy people across ages. Study outcomes and limitations: The lack of PBMC sorting stopped any conclusive naive versus antigen-experienced comparison. Percentage of naive T cells showed a strong correlation with TCR beta diversity.

It was with a sample-barcoded 5' primer and a J-beta primer mix that a second PCR of roughly 6 to 11 cycles was run. TCRdb ran MiXCR on the 5' RACE reads and lists one entry per CDR3 protein. The table records about 1.6 million distinct CDR3 sequences, around 36% of them present only once. This clonotype was observed a few times. Its antigen is currently unknown. CDR3 length: 13 amino acids. V shed 5 bases and J 5 bases; nucleotides not matched to a gene: 4. From germline, CDR1 is SGHTA and CDR2 FQGNSA. Sequenced sample: blood. This TCR came from a woman in her 30s in good health. V is TRBV7-2 and J is TRBJ2-3, with 7 bases identical to TRBD2. CDR3 sequence (DNA): TGTGCCAGCAGCGGGAGGGCCCGAGATACGCAGTATTTT. This codes for CASSGRARDTQYF.